A single sample is the source of the 4 T cell receptor beta chains below, sequenced in a study of T cell responses to AZD1222 COVID-19 vaccine. Method: immunoSEQ multiplex PCR; TCRdb's copy keeps in-frame clones and lacks some. The table shows roughly 54,000 clones, with roughly 90% occurring only once. Specimen: peripheral blood, collected 28 days after the second AZD1222 dose. The origin of the receptors is an adult who received the AZD1222 COVID-19 vaccine.

The chain has TRBV21-1 and TRBJ2-7; TRBD1, the D gene given by the table, was not confirmed from the DNA. TRBV21-1 represents a pseudogene. This CDR3 comprises 16 residues. The CDR3 reads CASSKEWTGVRYEQYF. The CDR3 DNA sequence: TGTGCCAGCAGCAAAGAGTGGACAGGTGTTCGGTACGAGCAGTACTTC.

CDR3 in amino acids: CASSMIRSGRETDTQYF. The CDR3, as DNA: TGTGCCAGTAGTATGATTAGGAGCGGGAGGGAGACAGATACGCAGTATTTT. V usage is TRBV19 and J usage is TRBJ2-3; TRBD2 agrees at 10 bases. This CDR3 has 17 residues. Germline V gives CDR1 LNHDA, CDR2 SQIVND (reference sequence). Trimming removed 3 bases from V and 3 bases from J; junction bases left unmatched: 9. Full variable domain (rest looked up from reference TRBV19 and TRBJ2-3): DGGITQSPKYLFRKEGQNVTLSCEQNLNHDAMYWYRQDPGQGLRLIYYSQIVNDFQKGDIAEGYSVSREKKESFPLTVTSAQKNPTAFYLCASSMIRSGRETDTQYFGPGTRLTVL.

The chain uses TRBV9 and TRBJ1-1, with TRBD1 matching over 9 bases. J gave up 4 bases and V 2 bases, and 3 bases lay outside the gene matches. The CDR3 sequence is 14 residues long. Per germline, CDR1 SGDLS and CDR2 YYNGEE. The CDR3 here is CASSVTGGGTEAFF. DNA of the CDR3: TGTGCCAGCAGCGTTACAGGGGGCGGCACTGAAGCTTTCTTT. The full variable domain, rest sourced from reference TRBV9 and TRBJ1-1, is DSGVTQTPKHLITATGQRVTLRCSPRSGDLSVYWYQQSLDQGLQFLIQYYNGEERAKGNILERFSAQQFPDLHSELNLSSLELGDSALYFCASSVTGGGTEAFFGQGTRLTVV.

This clone came up a few times. The chain is built from TRBV5-4 and TRBJ2-7, with 9 nucleotides matching TRBD2. There are 14 residues in the CDR3. Germline V CDR1 and CDR2: SGHNT, YYREEE (reference sequence). V shed 7 bases and J 0 bases; nucleotides not matched to a gene: 5. As DNA, the CDR3 is TGTGCCAGCCCTAGCGGGGTAAGCTCCTACGAGCAGTACTTC. It translates to CASPSGVSSYEQYF.